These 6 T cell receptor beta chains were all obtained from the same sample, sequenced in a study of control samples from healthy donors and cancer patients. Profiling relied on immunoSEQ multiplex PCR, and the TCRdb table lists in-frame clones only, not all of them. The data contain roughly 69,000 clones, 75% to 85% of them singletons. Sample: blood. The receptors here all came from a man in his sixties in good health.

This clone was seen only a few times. CDR3 in DNA: TGTGCCTGGGGGAAGGGGACGCGGGCCTCTGGAAACACCATATATTTT. Encoded protein: CAWGKGTRASGNTIYF. This chain connects TRBV30 to TRBJ1-3; possible D gene TRBD1, 5 bases. V shed 5 bases and J shed 0 bases, with 17 bases lying between them. Germline values: CDR1 GTSNPN, CDR2 SVGIG (reference sequence). The CDR3 extends over 16 amino acids. The full variable domain, its missing parts supplied by reference TRBV30 and TRBJ1-3, is SQTIHQWPATLVQPVGSPLSLECTVEGTSNPNLYWYRQAAGRGLQLLFYSVGIGQISSEVPQNLSASRPQDRQFILSSKKLLLSDSGFYLCAWGKGTRASGNTIYFGEGSWLTVV.

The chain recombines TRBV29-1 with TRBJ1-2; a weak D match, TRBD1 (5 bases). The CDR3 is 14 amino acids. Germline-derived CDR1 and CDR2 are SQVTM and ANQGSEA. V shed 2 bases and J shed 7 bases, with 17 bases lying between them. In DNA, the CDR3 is TGCAGCGTTGAAATCTCTGCCGGGAGGGGTGGCTACACCTTC. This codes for CSVEISAGRGGYTF. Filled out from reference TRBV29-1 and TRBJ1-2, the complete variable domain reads SAVISQKPSRDICQRGTSLTIQCQVDSQVTMMFWYRQQPGQSLTLIATANQGSEATYESGFVIDKFPISRPNLTFSTLTVSNMSPEDSSIYLCSVEISAGRGGYTFGSGTRLTVV.

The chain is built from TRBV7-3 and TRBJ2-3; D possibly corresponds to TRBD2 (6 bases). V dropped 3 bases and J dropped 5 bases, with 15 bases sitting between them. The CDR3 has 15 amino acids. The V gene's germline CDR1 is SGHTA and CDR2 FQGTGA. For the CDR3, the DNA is TGTGCCAGCAGCTTGGGGCAGGGAGGTGGAGATACGCAGTATTTT. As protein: CASSLGQGGGDTQYF.

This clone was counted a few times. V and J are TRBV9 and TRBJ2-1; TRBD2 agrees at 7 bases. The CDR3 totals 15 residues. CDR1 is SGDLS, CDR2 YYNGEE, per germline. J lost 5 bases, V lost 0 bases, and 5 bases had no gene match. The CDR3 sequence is CASSVVASGNNEQFF. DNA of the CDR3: TGTGCCAGCAGCGTAGTGGCTAGCGGTAACAATGAGCAGTTCTTC.

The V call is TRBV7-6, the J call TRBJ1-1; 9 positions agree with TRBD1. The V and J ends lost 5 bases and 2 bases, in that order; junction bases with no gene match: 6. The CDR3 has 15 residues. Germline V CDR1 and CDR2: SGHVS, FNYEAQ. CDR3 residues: CASSLSTGGNTEAFF. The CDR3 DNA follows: TGTGCCAGCAGCCTTTCAACAGGGGGCAACACTGAAGCTTTCTTT.

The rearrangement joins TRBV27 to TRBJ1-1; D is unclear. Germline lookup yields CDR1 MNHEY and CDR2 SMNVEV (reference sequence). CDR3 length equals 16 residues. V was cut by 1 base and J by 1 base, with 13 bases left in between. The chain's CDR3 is CASSLLGTNKNTEAFF. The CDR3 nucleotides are TGTGCCAGCAGTTTATTAGGCACGAACAAGAACACTGAAGCTTTCTTT.